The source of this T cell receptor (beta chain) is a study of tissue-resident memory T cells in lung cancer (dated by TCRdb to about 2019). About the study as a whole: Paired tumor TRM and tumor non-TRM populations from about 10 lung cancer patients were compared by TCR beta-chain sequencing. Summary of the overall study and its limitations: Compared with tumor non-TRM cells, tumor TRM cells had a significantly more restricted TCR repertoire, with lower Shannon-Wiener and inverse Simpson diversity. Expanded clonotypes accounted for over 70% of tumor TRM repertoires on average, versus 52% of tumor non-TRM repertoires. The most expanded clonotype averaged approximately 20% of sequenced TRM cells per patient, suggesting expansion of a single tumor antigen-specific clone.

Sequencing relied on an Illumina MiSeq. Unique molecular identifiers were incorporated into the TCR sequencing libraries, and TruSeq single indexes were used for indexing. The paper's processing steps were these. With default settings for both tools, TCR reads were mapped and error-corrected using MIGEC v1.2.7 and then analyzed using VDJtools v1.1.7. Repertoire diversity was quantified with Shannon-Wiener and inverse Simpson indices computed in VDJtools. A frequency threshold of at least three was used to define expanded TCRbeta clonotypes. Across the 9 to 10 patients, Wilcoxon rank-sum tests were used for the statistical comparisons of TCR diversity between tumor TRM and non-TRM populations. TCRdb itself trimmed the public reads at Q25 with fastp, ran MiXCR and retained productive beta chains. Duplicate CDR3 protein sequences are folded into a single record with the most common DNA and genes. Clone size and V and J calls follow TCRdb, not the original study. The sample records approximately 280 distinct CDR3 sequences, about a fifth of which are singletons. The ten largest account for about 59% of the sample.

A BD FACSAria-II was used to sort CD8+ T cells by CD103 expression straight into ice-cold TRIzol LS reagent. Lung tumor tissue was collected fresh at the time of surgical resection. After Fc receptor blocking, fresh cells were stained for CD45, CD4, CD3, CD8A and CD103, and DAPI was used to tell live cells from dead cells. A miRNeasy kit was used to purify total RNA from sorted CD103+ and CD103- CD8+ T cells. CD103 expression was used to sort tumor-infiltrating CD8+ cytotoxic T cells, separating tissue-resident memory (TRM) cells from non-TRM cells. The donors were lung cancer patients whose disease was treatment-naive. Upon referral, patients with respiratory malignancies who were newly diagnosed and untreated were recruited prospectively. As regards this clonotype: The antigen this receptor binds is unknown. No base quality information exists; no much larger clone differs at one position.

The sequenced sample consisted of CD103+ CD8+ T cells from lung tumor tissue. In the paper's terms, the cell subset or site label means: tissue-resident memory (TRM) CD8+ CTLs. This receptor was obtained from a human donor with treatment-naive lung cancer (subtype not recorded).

The CDR3 corresponds to CASSPFPLCSYNEQFF. The DNA sequence reads TGTGCCAGCAGCCCCTTCCCACTGTGCTCCTACAATGAGCAGTTCTTC. This sequence uses TRBV5-6 and TRBJ2-1; the D gene is not confidently resolved. The trim is 4 bases for V and 0 bases for J, with a gap of 14 bases between the germline ends. From the cysteine up to the phenylalanine, the CDR3 has a length of 16 residues. CDR3 DNA only is kept here, 48 bases in frame from base 1. Looking up the germline V gene yields CDR1 SGHDT and CDR2 YYEEEE.